This TCR beta chain appears in the sequencing data of a study of OX40 agonist ivuxolimab in advanced cancers. Describing the broader study: The costimulatory receptor OX40 (CD134) was targeted by ivuxolimab, a fully human IgG2 agonistic monoclonal antibody. Prior anti-PD-1, anti-PD-L1 or anti-CTLA-4 therapy was permitted, and checkpoint inhibitors had been received by roughly two fifths of dose-escalation patients. The paper describes the monotherapy dose-escalation part (N of about 55 patients) of the phase I trial of ivuxolimab. Peripheral TCRbeta sequencing was intended to test whether TCR sequence diversity was altered and clonal T-cell expansion was caused by ivuxolimab. Partial responses occurred in three dose-escalation patients, of whom one had hepatocellular carcinoma and two had cutaneous melanoma. In the dose-escalation cohort, over 65% of patients were male, and the mean age was about 55 years, with a range of about 20 to 79. Of the approximately 54 dose-escalation patients, hepatocellular carcinoma was present in about 20, melanoma in around 15, renal cell carcinoma in 9 and head and neck cancer in 9. Intravenous ivuxolimab was administered to patients every 2 weeks at six dose levels: 0.01, 0.1, 0.3, 1.5, 3 and 10 mg/kg. The paper as a whole reports these results and caveats: In partial responders in the 0.1-3.0 mg/kg groups, normalized peripheral clonal expansion was found to be among the lowest, especially among CD8+ T cells. Low levels of normalized T-cell clonal expansion were also seen in some nonresponding patients. At doses of 0.1 to 3.0 mg/kg, clonal expansion of both CD4+ and CD8+ blood T cells was observed from baseline to week 6. After ivuxolimab, more expanded clones were found on average in CD8+ T cells than in CD4+ T cells. Antigen specificity was not determined for the clonally expanded peripheral T cells.

Patients with autoimmune disease history or receiving systemic immunosuppression were excluded from the trial. In every dose cohort, peripheral blood was drawn for TCR sequencing at baseline, cycle 4 day 1, and cycle 7 day 1. Samples came from an open-label, multicenter, first-in-human phase I dose-escalation trial of ivuxolimab. Adults with locally advanced or metastatic melanoma, renal cell carcinoma, hepatocellular carcinoma or head and neck squamous cell carcinoma were enrolled in the trial. Before TCR sequencing, CD4+ T cells and CD8+ T cells were sorted from peripheral blood as separate populations. Comments on this clone: Its antigen is still unknown. Base quality data are lacking; no much larger clone is found one base away. Other DNA sequences within the sample encode an identical CDR3.

Reading the germline V gene (reference sequence) gives CDR1 MNHEY and CDR2 SMNVEV. The CDR3 spans 15 residues, from the cysteine through the phenylalanine. The read is trimmed to its CDR3 DNA, 45 bases read in frame from base 1. V and J are truncated by 0 bases and 1 base respectively, leaving an intervening sequence of 10 bases. Genomic DNA was isolated from the sorted cells so that the TCRbeta CDR3 region could be sequenced. The immunoSEQ Assay was used for sequencing of TCRbeta CDR3 regions. TCRdb took over this immuneACCESS table, retaining in-frame rearrangements with V and J assigned. Such tables are incomplete; in checked studies, under half of the missing clones stem from an unresolved V gene, and the remainder is unexplained. Counted in this sample were 30,000 or so clones; roughly nine tenths of them appeared once. In total, the top ten clones hold roughly 28% of the sample.

The TCR comes from an adult with an advanced solid tumor such as melanoma, head and neck, liver or kidney cancer. The chain links TRBV27 with TRBJ2-7, with TRBD1 tentatively as D gene (5 bases match). This sample comprised CD4+ or CD8+ T cells sorted from blood, obtained in a trial of the OX40 agonist ivuxolimab. CDR3 reads: CASSLSAGLSYEQYF. In nucleotides, the sequence is TGTGCCAGCAGTTTATCGGCAGGGTTATCCTACGAGCAGTACTTC.